The clone carrying this T cell receptor beta chain is a singleton in its sample. The antigen is undetermined. Using a J-beta primer mix together with a sample-barcoded 5' primer, a second PCR was run for roughly 7 to 11 cycles. One entry per CDR3 protein results from TCRdb running MiXCR on the 5' RACE reads. The sample contains nearly 1 million distinct CDR3 sequences, roughly 51% of which appear only once. The CDR3 is 16 residues long. Per the germline V gene, CDR1 is ENHRY and CDR2 is SYGVKD. Trimming took 6 bases from V and 2 from J, leaving 17 bases between them. The sample is drawn from a study of blood T cells in healthy people across ages. Notes on the study in general: Higher naive T cell percentage went strongly together with higher TCR beta diversity. Getting older went along with TCR beta diversity per million T cells dropping roughly linearly. The donors' CMV status was not determined, possibly confounding changes in expanded clonotypes.

The specimen was blood. The sequence was collected from a woman aged 55-70 years in good health. V usage is TRBV10-3 and J usage is TRBJ1-5; possibly TRBD1 for D (6 bases). The CDR3 region is CAISSGAPGGNQPQHF. CDR3 coding DNA: TGTGCCATCAGCTCGGGGGCACCCGGAGGCAATCAGCCCCAGCATTTT.